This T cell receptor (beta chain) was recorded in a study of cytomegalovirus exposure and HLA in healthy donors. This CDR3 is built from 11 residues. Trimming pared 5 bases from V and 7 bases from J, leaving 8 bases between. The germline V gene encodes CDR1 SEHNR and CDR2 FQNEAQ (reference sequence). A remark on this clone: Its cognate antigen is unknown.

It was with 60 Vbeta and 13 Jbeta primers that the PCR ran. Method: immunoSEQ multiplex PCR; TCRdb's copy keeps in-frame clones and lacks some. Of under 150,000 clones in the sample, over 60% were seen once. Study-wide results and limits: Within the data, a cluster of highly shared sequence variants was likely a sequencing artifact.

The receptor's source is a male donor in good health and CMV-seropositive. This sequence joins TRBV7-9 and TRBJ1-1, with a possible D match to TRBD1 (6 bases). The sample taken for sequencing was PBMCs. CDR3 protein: CASSKDSEAFF. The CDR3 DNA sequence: TGTGCCAGCAGCAAGGACAGTGAAGCTTTCTTT.